The next 18 T cell receptor beta chains were all read from a single sample in a study of early T cells in non-severe SARS-CoV-2 infection. TCRdb reprocessed the 5' RACE reads with MiXCR, giving one entry per CDR3 protein. The table records approximately 70,000 distinct CDR3 sequences, over 10% of them present only once. Sample: whole blood, taken at baseline. Receptor source: an adult who was a healthcare worker with PCR-confirmed SARS-CoV-2 infection or an uninfected control (not recorded which).

The J gene is TRBJ1-2, the V gene TRBV19, with 7 bases lining up with TRBD1. The trim removed 3 bases at V and 9 bases at J, leaving 7 bases unmatched. Per the germline V gene, CDR1 is LNHDA and CDR2 is SQIVND (reference sequence). The CDR3 length is 13 residues. CDR3 nucleotides: TGTGCCAGTAGTATCGGGACAGTTCCCAGCTACACCTTC. Translated, it gives CASSIGTVPSYTF.

This clonotype was recorded a few times. This chain links TRBV11-3 with TRBJ2-2; the D gene could be TRBD1 or TRBD2 (6 bases each). Germline assignment: CDR1 SGHNT and CDR2 YENEEA. This CDR3 has 15 amino acids. V was trimmed by 3 bases and J by 2 bases, leaving 10 bases between them. This CDR3 is CASSFRGGNTGELFF. In DNA form, the CDR3 reads TGTGCCAGCAGCTTCAGGGGAGGTAACACCGGGGAGCTGTTTTTT.

The table lists this clonotype with a few counts. The gene calls are TRBV2 and TRBJ1-5; a weak D match, TRBD1 (6 bases). Between the trimmed V and J ends, which lost 3 bases and 4 bases, there was a span of 16 bases. The V gene's germline CDR1 is SNHLY and CDR2 FYNNEI. The CDR3 extends over 16 amino acids. The DNA for the CDR3 is TGTGCCAGCAGTGACCGAACCGGGACAACAAATCAGCCCCAGCATTTT. This sequence encodes CASSDRTGTTNQPQHF.

The chain recombines TRBV7-9 with TRBJ1-5; D gene unclear. Germline assignment: CDR1 SEHNR and CDR2 FQNEAQ (reference sequence). V was trimmed by 4 bases and J by 5 bases, leaving 18 bases between them. This CDR3 is 16 amino acids long. The CDR3 reads CASSSEPFRADQPQHF. The CDR3 coding sequence is TGTGCCAGCAGCTCCGAACCTTTCCGAGCGGATCAGCCCCAGCATTTT.

This clonotype was seen repeatedly, ten times or more. CDR3 nucleotide sequence: TGTGCCACCTCCTCTGTCGGGGGGGGTGAGCAGTTCTTC. This encodes CATSSVGGGEQFF. The gene calls are TRBV24-1 and TRBJ2-1, with TRBD2 matching 8 bases. Germline V gene sequence: CDR1 KGHDR, CDR2 SFDVKD. This CDR3 contains 13 residues. V was pared by 9 bases and J by 9 bases, with 9 bases of the junction left unmatched.

This chain connects TRBV29-1 to TRBJ2-3, with D unresolved. This CDR3 contains 9 residues. The ends were cut back, 0 bases at V and 8 bases at J, with 0 bases in the middle. From germline, CDR1 is SQVTM and CDR2 ANQGSEA. In DNA, the CDR3 is TGCAGCGTTGAAGATACGCAGTATTTT. It translates to CSVEDTQYF.

This clonotype was recorded many times. The chain combines TRBV6-2 or TRBV6-3 with TRBJ2-2; D tentatively fits TRBD1 or TRBD2 (5 bases each). CDR1 MNHEY and CDR2 SVGEGT come from the germline V gene. Trimming removed 6 bases at V and 8 bases at J, with 28 bases between. The CDR3 is made up of 18 amino acids. The DNA of the CDR3 is TGTGCCAGCAGCACCGGGACCTCCCTGTTTTTCCGGCTTGGGGAGCTGTTTTTT. Its protein is CASSTGTSLFFRLGELFF.

The chain combines TRBV6-1 with TRBJ1-5; D gene uncertain. The ends were cut back, 2 bases at V and 2 bases at J, with 10 bases in the middle. The CDR3 contains 15 residues. Germline loops: CDR1 MNHNS, CDR2 SASEGT. The CDR3 DNA is TGTGCCAGCAGTGAAAGACCGGATGGCAATCAGCCCCAGCATTTT. Translation: CASSERPDGNQPQHF.

The chain recombines TRBV24-1 with TRBJ2-2, with no clear D. This CDR3 contains 15 residues. Germline CDR1 is KGHDR and CDR2 is SFDVKD. The V gene lost 4 bases and the J gene lost 2 bases, with 10 bases spanning the gap. The DNA of the CDR3 is TGTGCCACCAGTGACCCCCTCCAAAACACCGGGGAGCTGTTTTTT. Encoded protein: CATSDPLQNTGELFF.

There are many counts of this clonotype. V gene TRBV6-1 combines with J gene TRBJ2-6, with 7 bases fitting TRBD2. The germline V gene encodes CDR1 MNHNS and CDR2 SASEGT. The CDR3 totals 17 residues. V dropped 0 bases and J dropped 0; count of bases not matched to a gene: 2. The CDR3 reads CASSEAPGGSGANVLTF. CDR3 nucleotide sequence: TGTGCCAGCAGTGAAGCGCCGGGGGGCTCTGGGGCCAACGTCCTGACTTTC.

This clonotype was found many times. J is TRBJ1-1 and V is TRBV6-2 or TRBV6-3, with D possibly TRBD1 on 6 matching bases. V was trimmed by 5 bases and J by 1 base, leaving 8 bases between them. Germline values: CDR1 MNHEY, CDR2 SVGEGT. CDR3 size: 13 residues. The CDR3 DNA reads as TGTGCCAGCAGTCCGACAGGGAACACTGAAGCTTTCTTT. Translating it yields CASSPTGNTEAFF.

The table lists this clonotype with many counts. This rearrangement joins TRBV18 to TRBJ1-2, with 8 bases matching TRBD1. Germline V lookup: CDR1 KGHSH, CDR2 LQKENI. The CDR3 totals 12 residues. Trimming removed 3 bases from V and 7 bases from J; junction bases left unmatched: 1. The CDR3 coding sequence is TGTGCCAGCTCACCGGGGACAGGTGGCTACACCTTC. It translates to CASSPGTGGYTF.

The table lists this clonotype with a few counts. The J gene is TRBJ2-7, the V gene TRBV9; TRBD1 or TRBD2 may be the D gene (5 bases each). The V gene lost 7 bases and the J gene lost 0 bases, with 17 bases spanning the gap. This CDR3 has 15 residues. The germline V gene has CDR1 SGDLS and CDR2 YYNGEE. The CDR3 DNA reads as TGTGCCAGCTCCGTTCGACCGGGACCCTCCTACGAGCAGTACTTC. This encodes CASSVRPGPSYEQYF. Variable domain in full (rest from reference TRBV9 and TRBJ2-7): DSGVTQTPKHLITATGQRVTLRCSPRSGDLSVYWYQQSLDQGLQFLIQYYNGEERAKGNILERFSAQQFPDLHSELNLSSLELGDSALYFCASSVRPGPSYEQYFGPGTRLTVT.

The table lists this clonotype with many counts. The chain uses TRBV10-3 and TRBJ2-7, with TRBD2 matching over 10 bases. In germline, CDR1 is ENHRY, CDR2 SYGVKD. V was clipped by 0 bases and J by 11 bases; unmatched bases: 4. The CDR3 runs to 13 residues. The CDR3, as DNA: TGTGCCATCAGTGAGTCCCTTCTAGCGGGGGAGTACTTC. Amino acids: CAISESLLAGEYF.

This clonotype was counted ten times or more. V gene TRBV2 combines with J gene TRBJ1-3; D gene unclear. Trimming cost V 3 bases and J 0 bases, with 12 bases left between them. CDR1 and CDR2 (germline): SNHLY, FYNNEI. This CDR3 has 16 residues. In DNA form, the CDR3 reads TGTGCCAGCAGTGAGTTGAGGCGCTTCTCTGGAAACACCATATATTTT. Translated: CASSELRRFSGNTIYF.

This clonotype occurred a few times. The chain employs TRBV9 and TRBJ2-7; the D gene could be TRBD1 or TRBD2 (5 bases each). V lost 2 bases and J lost 7, with 7 bases in between. This CDR3 has 11 residues. CDR1 SGDLS and CDR2 YYNGEE come from the germline V gene. As DNA, the CDR3 is TGTGCCAGCAGCGTGGGACGGGAGCAGTACTTC. Translated, it gives CASSVGREQYF.

For the CDR3, the DNA is TGCAGCGTTGAAGGAGGGCAGGGGGCCAACGAGCAGTACTTC. Its protein product is CSVEGGQGANEQYF. The chain recombines TRBV29-1 with TRBJ2-7; 8 nucleotides agree with TRBD1. V lost 1 base and J lost 5; bases outside the gene matches: 7. Germline CDR1 and CDR2: SQVTM and ANQGSEA. The CDR3 is 14 residues long.

This clonotype was observed at least ten times. This rearrangement joins TRBV6-1 to TRBJ2-1; perhaps TRBD2 as D (6 bases). Germline CDR1 and CDR2: MNHNS and SASEGT. V lost 4 bases to trimming and J lost 0 bases, with 16 bases between them. This CDR3 comprises 17 residues. This CDR3 is CASSGTGTSSSYNEQFF. The CDR3 region has the DNA TGTGCCAGCAGTGGGACCGGGACTTCGAGCTCCTACAATGAGCAGTTCTTC.